This TCR beta chain is from a study of human T cells and chemical hapten exposure. Findings of the study overall: Alopecia in all donors means immunity may differ from healthy individuals. Positively correlated with patch test score were the counts of PT1 expanded TCRs. Among expanded TCRs, significantly more large CDR3 similarity clusters formed than among controls.

The CDR3 totals 13 residues. The V end lost 2 bases, the J end lost 7 bases, and 15 bases lay between the germline ends. The germline V gene encodes CDR1 SQVTM and CDR2 ANQGSEA. This clonotype was counted many times. Its antigen is undetermined. Time point denoted: patch test 2, 6 weeks after DPC sensitization. Treatment denoted: therapeutic diphenylcyclopropenone sensitization with weekly scalp DPC. For the library, individual cDNA molecules each received unique molecular identifiers. TCRdb reprocessed the RACE reads with MiXCR, giving one entry per CDR3 protein. Among about 96,000 distinct CDR3 sequences listed, approximately 8.6% were seen once.

The sequences come from whole blood, collected in connection with sensitization to the hapten diphenylcyclopropenone (DPC). The chain carries TRBV29-1 and TRBJ2-7; D is ambiguous. This TCR was recovered from a woman aged 40 to 50 with alopecia areata. Some clones in this sample may be carry-over from other donors' samples. CDR3 region: CSVETESGMEQYF. The CDR3 DNA reads TGCAGCGTTGAAACGGAATCGGGCATGGAGCAGTACTTC.